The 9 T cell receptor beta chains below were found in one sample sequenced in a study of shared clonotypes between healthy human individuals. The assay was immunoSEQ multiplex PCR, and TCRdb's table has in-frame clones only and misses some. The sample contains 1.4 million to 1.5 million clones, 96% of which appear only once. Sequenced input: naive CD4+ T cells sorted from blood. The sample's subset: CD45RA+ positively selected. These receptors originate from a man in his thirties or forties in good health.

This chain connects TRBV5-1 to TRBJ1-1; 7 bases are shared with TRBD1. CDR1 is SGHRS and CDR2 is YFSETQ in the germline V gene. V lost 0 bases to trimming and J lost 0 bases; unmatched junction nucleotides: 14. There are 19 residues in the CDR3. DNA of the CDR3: TGCGCCAGCAGCTTGGTCAGGGGGGCCGGCCCTGGGGTGAACACTGAAGCTTTCTTT. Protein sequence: CASSLVRGAGPGVNTEAFF.

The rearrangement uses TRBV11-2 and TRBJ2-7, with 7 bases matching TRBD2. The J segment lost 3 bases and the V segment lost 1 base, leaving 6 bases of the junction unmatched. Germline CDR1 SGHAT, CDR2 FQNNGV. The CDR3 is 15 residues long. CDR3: CASSLVLGGNYEQYF. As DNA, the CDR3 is TGTGCCAGCAGCTTAGTGTTGGGAGGGAACTACGAGCAGTACTTC.

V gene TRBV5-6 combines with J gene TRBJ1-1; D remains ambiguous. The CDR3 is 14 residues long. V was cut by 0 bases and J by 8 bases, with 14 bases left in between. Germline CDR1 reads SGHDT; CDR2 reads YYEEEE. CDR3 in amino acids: CASSLVFLSEEAFF. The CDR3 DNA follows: TGTGCCAGCAGCTTGGTATTCCTGAGCGAAGAAGCTTTCTTT.

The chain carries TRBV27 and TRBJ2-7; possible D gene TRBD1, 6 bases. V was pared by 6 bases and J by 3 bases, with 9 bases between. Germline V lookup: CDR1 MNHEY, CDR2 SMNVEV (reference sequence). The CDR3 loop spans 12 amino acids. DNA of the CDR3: TGTGCCAGCAGAACAGGGCACTACGAGCAGTACTTC. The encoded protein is CASRTGHYEQYF.

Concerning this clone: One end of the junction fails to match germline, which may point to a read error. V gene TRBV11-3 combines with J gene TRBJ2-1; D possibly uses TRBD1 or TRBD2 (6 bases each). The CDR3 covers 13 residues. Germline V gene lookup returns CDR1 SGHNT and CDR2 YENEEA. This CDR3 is CAGSLSGAAEKFF. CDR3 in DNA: TGTGCCGGCAGCTTATCGGGGGCAGCCGAGAAGTTCTTC.

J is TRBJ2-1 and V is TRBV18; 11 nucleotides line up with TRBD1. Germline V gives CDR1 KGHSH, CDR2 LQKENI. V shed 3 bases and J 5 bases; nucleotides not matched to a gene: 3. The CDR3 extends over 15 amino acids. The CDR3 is CASSPDRGRHNEQFF. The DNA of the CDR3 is TGTGCCAGCTCACCGGACAGGGGGCGACACAATGAGCAGTTCTTC.

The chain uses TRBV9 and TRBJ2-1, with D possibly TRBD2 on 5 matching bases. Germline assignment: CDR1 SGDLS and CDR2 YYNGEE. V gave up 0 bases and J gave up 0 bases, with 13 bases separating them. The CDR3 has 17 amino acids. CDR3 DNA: TGTGCCAGCAGCGTAGGTTTTTGGGAGAGCTCCTACAATGAGCAGTTCTTC. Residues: CASSVGFWESSYNEQFF.

DNA of the CDR3: TGTGCCAGCAGCCCGGGCGTCCCGAGCCAAGTGTTTTTT. This sequence encodes CASSPGVPSQVFF. The chain has TRBV7-2 and TRBJ1-4; D gene ambiguous. Trimming stripped 5 bases from V and 15 bases from J, with 19 bases between. Germline V gene sequence: CDR1 SGHTA, CDR2 FQGNSA. The CDR3 spans 13 residues.

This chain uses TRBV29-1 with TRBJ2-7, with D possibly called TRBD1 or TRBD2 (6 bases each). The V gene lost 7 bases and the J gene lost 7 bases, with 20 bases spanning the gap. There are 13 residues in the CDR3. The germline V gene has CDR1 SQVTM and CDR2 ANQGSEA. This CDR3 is CSAGGGWSREQYF. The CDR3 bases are TGCAGCGCCGGAGGGGGATGGTCTCGGGAGCAGTACTTC.